This is a list of T cell receptor beta chains from one sample in a study of shared clonotypes between healthy human individuals. The repertoire was sequenced with immunoSEQ multiplex PCR; TCRdb's copy has only in-frame clones and lacks some. The repertoire holds about 1.5 million clones, with about 98% as singletons. Material for sequencing was naive CD4+ T cells sorted from blood. These receptors were collected from a man between 25 and 39 years old in good health. CDR3s include the opening cysteine and the closing phenylalanine or tryptophan. The D gene is left open where the match is weak. Expanded clones are given a class, and other clones once, few, many or no size at all.

size: NA
length: 14
V: TRBV6-1
D: TRBD2
J: TRBJ2-2
DNA: TGTGCCAGTATTAGCGGGCCGAACACCGGGGAGCTGTTTTTT
CDR3: CASISGPNTGELFF

size: NA
length: 15
V: TRBV18
D: NA
J: TRBJ1-3
DNA: TGTGCCAGCTCACCTCTACAGGGAGGTGGAAACACCATATATTTT
CDR3: CASSPLQGGGNTIYF

size: NA
length: 14
V: TRBV9
D: NA
J: TRBJ2-2
DNA: TGTGCCAGCAGCGTAGCTACGGGGTCCGGGGAGCTGTTTTTT
CDR3: CASSVATGSGELFF

size: NA
length: 13
V: TRBV6-5
D: TRBD1
J: TRBJ1-2
DNA: TGTGCCAGCACGACAGGGAGGCGTTATGGCTACACCTTC
CDR3: CASTTGRRYGYTF

size: NA
length: 16
V: TRBV6-8
D: NA
J: TRBJ2-1
DNA: TGTGCCAGCAGTCCGCCGGTTCCCGTGGCGACGAATGAGCAGTTCTTC
CDR3: CASSPPVPVATNEQFF

size: NA
length: 11
V: TRBV20-1
D: TRBD2
J: TRBJ2-7
DNA: TGCAGTGCTAGAGATTGGCGGGAGGGCCACTTC
CDR3: CSARDWREGHF

size: NA
length: 15
V: TRBV5-1
D: NA
J: TRBJ1-5
DNA: TGCGCCAGCAGCTTGGAGAGTTATGGCGATCAGCCCCAGCATTTT
CDR3: CASSLESYGDQPQHF

size: NA
length: 14
V: TRBV28
D: NA
J: TRBJ1-2
DNA: TGTGCCAGCAGCACTACAGGCAGTGAAGATGGCTACACCTTC
CDR3: CASSTTGSEDGYTF

size: NA
length: 14
V: TRBV6-5
D: NA
J: TRBJ1-2
DNA: TGTGCCAGCAGTTACACGCTGGGACTGGATGGCTACACCTTC
CDR3: CASSYTLGLDGYTF

size: NA
length: 14
V: TRBV18
D: NA
J: TRBJ2-7
DNA: TGTGCCAGCTCACCATATACGGGATTCAACGAGCAGTACTTC
CDR3: CASSPYTGFNEQYF

size: NA
length: 16
V: TRBV7-9
D: TRBD2
J: TRBJ2-7
DNA: TGTGCCAGCAGCGGGGCCGGGACTAGAATTGACTACGAGCAGTACTTC
CDR3: CASSGAGTRIDYEQYF

size: NA
length: 13
V: TRBV29-1
D: TRBD1
J: TRBJ1-2
DNA: TGCAGCGTTAGGGACAGGGGGCTTAATGGCTACACCTTC
CDR3: CSVRDRGLNGYTF

size: NA
length: 15
V: TRBV19
D: NA
J: TRBJ2-1
DNA: TGTGCCAGTAGTCCCGTGGGGTCCTCCTACAATGAGCAGTTCTTC
CDR3: CASSPVGSSYNEQFF

size: NA
length: 14
V: TRBV30
D: NA
J: TRBJ1-4
DNA: TGTGCCTGGAGTCTTACCTGGAGAAATGAAAAACTGTTTTTT
CDR3: CAWSLTWRNEKLFF

size: NA
length: 14
V: TRBV14
D: NA
J: TRBJ1-2
DNA: TGTGCCAGCAGCCCCGGCAGCTTTTTCCCTGGCTACACCTTC
CDR3: CASSPGSFFPGYTF

size: once
length: 17
V: TRBV5-1
D: NA
J: TRBJ2-2
DNA: TGCGCCAGCAGCTTGGCTCTAGGACAGAGCCGCACCGGGGAGCTGTTTTTT
CDR3: CASSLALGQSRTGELFF

size: NA
length: 13
V: TRBV5-5
D: NA
J: TRBJ2-5
DNA: TGTGCCAGCAGCTTGGGGGTGCGAGAGACCCAGTACTTC
CDR3: CASSLGVRETQYF

size: NA
length: 18
V: TRBV7-6
D: TRBD2
J: TRBJ2-5
DNA: TGTGCCAGCAGCTTAGCGCATAGGGTCAGCGGGACGGGGGAGACCCAGTACTTC
CDR3: CASSLAHRVSGTGETQYF

size: NA
length: 15
V: TRBV14
D: NA
J: TRBJ2-2
DNA: TGTGCCACCCACGGAGGCGGTCAGAACACCGGGGAGCTGTTTTTT
CDR3: CATHGGGQNTGELFF

size: once
length: 17
V: TRBV7-6
D: TRBD1
J: TRBJ2-2
DNA: TGTGCCAGCAGCTTAGACCGGGACAGGGCGAACACCGGGGAGCTGTTTTTT
CDR3: CASSLDRDRANTGELFF

size: NA
length: 15
V: TRBV25-1
D: TRBD1
J: TRBJ2-2
DNA: TGTGCCAGCAGTCCTAGGACAGGTTGGTCCGGGGAGCTGTTTTTT
CDR3: CASSPRTGWSGELFF

size: NA
length: 19
V: TRBV5-1
D: NA
J: TRBJ2-6
DNA: TGCGCCAGCAGTTCACAAACAGGGACGAGGCTCTCTGGGGCCAACGTCCTGACTTTC
CDR3: CASSSQTGTRLSGANVLTF

size: NA
length: 16
V: TRBV28
D: NA
J: TRBJ1-5
DNA: TGTGCCAGCAGCTCCCGGACAAGGACAAGCAATCAGCCCCAGCATTTT
CDR3: CASSSRTRTSNQPQHF

size: NA
length: 14
V: TRBV15
D: NA
J: TRBJ2-3
DNA: TGTGCCACCAGGCCGTCAGGGGGCACAGATACGCAGTATTTT
CDR3: CATRPSGGTDTQYF

size: NA
length: 14
V: TRBV10-3
D: TRBD2
J: TRBJ2-7
DNA: TGTGCCATCAGTGGGCTAGCGGATTCCTACGAGCAGTACTTC
CDR3: CAISGLADSYEQYF

size: NA
length: 13
V: TRBV2
D: NA
J: TRBJ1-1
DNA: TGTGCCAGCAGTTACGGATCGAACACTGAAGCTTTCTTT
CDR3: CASSYGSNTEAFF

size: NA
length: 16
V: TRBV7-9
D: TRBD2
J: TRBJ2-1
DNA: TGTGCCAGCAGTTCGAAAGCGGGAGGCTCCTACAATGAGCAGTTCTTC
CDR3: CASSSKAGGSYNEQFF

size: once
length: 15
V: TRBV4-2
D: NA
J: TRBJ2-1
DNA: TGTGCCAGCAGCCGCGGGGACAGCGACTACAATGAGCAGTTCTTC
CDR3: CASSRGDSDYNEQFF

size: NA
length: 16
V: TRBV18
D: NA
J: TRBJ2-3
DNA: TGTGCCAGCTCACCAATACAGGGGAGGGTCACAGATACGCAGTATTTT
CDR3: CASSPIQGRVTDTQYF

size: NA
length: 17
V: TRBV11-2
D: TRBD2
J: TRBJ2-5
DNA: TGTGCCAGCAGCTTAAATTATCTAGCGGTAATACAAGAGAGCCAGTACTTC
CDR3: CASSLNYLAVIQESQYF

size: NA
length: 12
V: TRBV7-2
D: NA
J: TRBJ2-7
DNA: TGTGCCAGCAGCCAGCGACAGTACGAGCAGTACTTC
CDR3: CASSQRQYEQYF

size: NA
length: 15
V: TRBV11-2
D: NA
J: TRBJ2-2
DNA: TGTGCCAGCAGCCCAAGACTAGTGGGGCCCGGGGAGCTGTTTTTT
CDR3: CASSPRLVGPGELFF

size: NA
length: 12
V: TRBV5-8
D: NA
J: TRBJ2-5
DNA: TGTGCCAGCAGCTTGCCCCCTGGGGCCCAGTACTTC
CDR3: CASSLPPGAQYF

size: NA
length: 13
V: TRBV2
D: NA
J: TRBJ2-7
DNA: TGTGCCAGCAGTGACAGGGGCTCCTACGAGCAGTACTTC
CDR3: CASSDRGSYEQYF

size: NA
length: 16
V: TRBV15
D: NA
J: TRBJ1-1
DNA: TGTGCCACCAGCAGAGATCAAGTTGCCAGCGGGGCTGAAGCTTTCTTT
CDR3: CATSRDQVASGAEAFF

size: NA
length: 14
V: TRBV9
D: TRBD1
J: TRBJ2-7
DNA: TGTGCCAGCACCCGAGGGGGACAGAACTACGAGCAGTACTTC
CDR3: CASTRGGQNYEQYF

size: NA
length: 15
V: TRBV18
D: NA
J: TRBJ1-2
DNA: TGTGCCAGCTCACCTGGAGGGGGAACTAACTATGGCTACACCTTC
CDR3: CASSPGGGTNYGYTF

size: NA
length: 18
V: TRBV28
D: TRBD2
J: TRBJ2-4
DNA: TGTGCCAGCAGTCTCCGACTAGCGGGAGCACGCGGCAAAAACATTCAGTACTTC
CDR3: CASSLRLAGARGKNIQYF

size: NA
length: 14
V: TRBV11-3
D: NA
J: TRBJ2-7
DNA: TGTGCCAGCAGCTTAACTAGCTCCAGCTACGAGCAGTACTTC
CDR3: CASSLTSSSYEQYF

size: NA
length: 12
V: TRBV29-1
D: NA
J: TRBJ2-3
DNA: TGCAGCGTTGGACACCTGGCGGCCCAGGAGTATTTT
CDR3: CSVGHLAAQEYF

size: NA
length: 14
V: TRBV4-1
D: TRBD1
J: TRBJ2-1
DNA: TGCGCCAGCAGCCGACAGGGGGAGCACAATGAGCAGTTCTTC
CDR3: CASSRQGEHNEQFF

size: NA
length: 15
V: TRBV9
D: NA
J: TRBJ2-1
DNA: TGTGCCAGCAGCGTAGGAGGGCTCTCCTACAATGAGCAGTTCTTC
CDR3: CASSVGGLSYNEQFF

size: NA
length: 15
V: TRBV18
D: TRBD1
J: TRBJ2-7
DNA: TGTGCCAGCTCACCTCAGTCCGGACAGGGGGACGAGCAGTACTTC
CDR3: CASSPQSGQGDEQYF

size: NA
length: 15
V: TRBV5-1
D: NA
J: TRBJ2-1
DNA: TGCGCCAGCAGCCACTTGCTAGCGACTGACAATGAGCAGTTCTTC
CDR3: CASSHLLATDNEQFF

size: NA
length: 15
V: TRBV5-8
D: NA
J: TRBJ2-5
DNA: TGTGCCAGCAGCCCACAAGGTGCGGTTCTTGAGACCCAGTACTTC
CDR3: CASSPQGAVLETQYF

size: NA
length: 14
V: TRBV7-8
D: NA
J: TRBJ2-7
DNA: TGTGCCAGCAGCTCGAGAGGAGGGGAGGATCCGCAGTACTTC
CDR3: CASSSRGGEDPQYF

size: NA
length: 14
V: TRBV18
D: TRBD1
J: TRBJ2-5
DNA: TGTGCCAGCACCCTCGGGACAGTACAAGAGACCCAGTACTTC
CDR3: CASTLGTVQETQYF

size: NA
length: 15
V: TRBV13
D: NA
J: TRBJ2-7
DNA: TGTGCCAGCAGCTTATGGGGTAGCCCCGGCTCCGGGCAGTACTTC
CDR3: CASSLWGSPGSGQYF